The rows below give T cell receptor beta chains drawn from one sample of a study of cytomegalovirus exposure and HLA in healthy donors. Sequencing was performed with immunoSEQ multiplex PCR; in TCRdb, only in-frame clones are kept and a portion is missing. The record lists 100,000 to 150,000 clones, of which the ten most abundant hold under 2%. The sequenced sample was PBMCs. These receptors were taken from a man aged 18 to 30 in good health and CMV-seronegative. CDR3s include the opening cysteine and the closing phenylalanine or tryptophan. A D gene is named only where the DNA matches it firmly.

D gene: TRBD1; V gene: TRBV30; J gene: TRBJ1-4; CDR3 DNA: TGTGCCTGGAGTGTAATTGCAGGGGGCATGGAAAAACTGTTTTTT; CDR3 protein: CAWSVIAGGMEKLFF
D gene: TRBD1; V gene: TRBV11-1; J gene: TRBJ2-2; CDR3 DNA: TGTGCCAGCAGCCTTATAGGGACAGGGACTGGCACCGGGGAGCTGTTTTTT; CDR3 protein: CASSLIGTGTGTGELFF
D gene: .; V gene: TRBV2; J gene: TRBJ1-1; CDR3 DNA: TGTGCCAGCAGCGAGGCCGGGGTCGAAGCTTTCTTT; CDR3 protein: CASSEAGVEAFF
D gene: TRBD1; V gene: TRBV5-6; J gene: TRBJ2-7; CDR3 DNA: TGTGCCAGCAGCTTGGGAGGACAGGGTGCCTACGAGCAGTACTTC; CDR3 protein: CASSLGGQGAYEQYF
D gene: TRBD2; V gene: TRBV27; J gene: TRBJ2-2; CDR3 DNA: TGTGCCAGCAGTCCGGGACTAGCGGGGGTCTACACCGGGGAGCTGTTTTTT; CDR3 protein: CASSPGLAGVYTGELFF
D gene: TRBD1; V gene: TRBV30; J gene: TRBJ1-2; CDR3 DNA: TGTGCCTGGAAACAGGGGAGCTCATTTTATGGCTACACCTTC; CDR3 protein: CAWKQGSSFYGYTF
D gene: TRBD1; V gene: TRBV19; J gene: TRBJ2-7; CDR3 DNA: TGTGCCAGTAGTATGGGGACAGGGGCCGGCGAGCAGTACTTC; CDR3 protein: CASSMGTGAGEQYF
D gene: .; V gene: TRBV10-1; J gene: TRBJ1-2; CDR3 DNA: TGCGCCAGCAGCGTTGACAGAAACTATGGCTACACCTTC; CDR3 protein: CASSVDRNYGYTF
D gene: TRBD1; V gene: TRBV7-2; J gene: TRBJ1-1; CDR3 DNA: TGTGCCAGCAGCTTCGGGACAGGGGCCTTCGACACTGAAGCTTTCTTT; CDR3 protein: CASSFGTGAFDTEAFF
D gene: TRBD1; V gene: TRBV5-1; J gene: TRBJ2-5; CDR3 DNA: TGCGCCAGCAGCTTGTGGACAGGAGGATTTCAAGAGACCCAGTACTTC; CDR3 protein: CASSLWTGGFQETQYF
D gene: .; V gene: TRBV30; J gene: TRBJ1-2; CDR3 DNA: TGTGCCTGGGCCTGGGGGGGGTTAAACTATGGCTACACCTTC; CDR3 protein: CAWAWGGLNYGYTF
D gene: .; V gene: TRBV6-5; J gene: TRBJ1-2; CDR3 DNA: TGTGCCAGCAGTTACTCGAGATATGGAGACTATGGCTACACCTTC; CDR3 protein: CASSYSRYGDYGYTF
D gene: .; V gene: TRBV7-2; J gene: TRBJ1-2; CDR3 DNA: TGTGCCAGCAGGCAGTACTATGGCTACACCTTC; CDR3 protein: CASRQYYGYTF
D gene: .; V gene: TRBV9; J gene: TRBJ1-1; CDR3 DNA: TGTGCCAGCAGTGAGGCGCCGAACACTGAAGCTTTCTTT; CDR3 protein: CASSEAPNTEAFF
D gene: TRBD1; V gene: TRBV7-9; J gene: TRBJ2-5; CDR3 DNA: TGTGCCAGCAGGGCGCCCCCTGGGACAGGGGGCGGAGAGACCCAGTACTTC; CDR3 protein: CASRAPPGTGGGETQYF
D gene: .; V gene: TRBV19; J gene: TRBJ1-2; CDR3 DNA: TGTGCCAGTAGTTCAAACGGCAGGGGCCGCGAATTGAGGGGCTACACCTTC; CDR3 protein: CASSSNGRGRELRGYTF
D gene: TRBD2; V gene: TRBV10-1; J gene: TRBJ2-2; CDR3 DNA: TGCGCCAGCGAGGGGAGCGGGAGAGCGAACACCGGGGAGCTGTTTTTT; CDR3 protein: CASEGSGRANTGELFF
D gene: TRBD1; V gene: TRBV5-4; J gene: TRBJ2-6; CDR3 DNA: TGTGCCAGCAGCTTCGACAGGGGGCCCTCTGGGGCCAACGTCCTGACTTTC; CDR3 protein: CASSFDRGPSGANVLTF
D gene: TRBD1; V gene: TRBV28; J gene: TRBJ2-5; CDR3 DNA: TGTGCCAGCAGTTTATCAGGGGGTCAAGAGACCCAGTACTTC; CDR3 protein: CASSLSGGQETQYF
D gene: TRBD2; V gene: TRBV5-4; J gene: TRBJ2-1; CDR3 DNA: TGTGCCAGCAGCCCAGACTTAGCGGGAGGGAGGAACAATGAGCAGTTCTTC; CDR3 protein: CASSPDLAGGRNNEQFF
D gene: .; V gene: TRBV5-4; J gene: TRBJ2-4; CDR3 DNA: TGTGCCAGCAGCTCCATTGAAGGACAGATCGGAATCCAAAACATTCAGTACTTC; CDR3 protein: CASSSIEGQIGIQNIQYF
D gene: TRBD2; V gene: TRBV27; J gene: TRBJ2-1; CDR3 DNA: TGTGCCAGCAGTTTATTCCCCTTAACTAGCGGGAGACTCGGGAATGAGCAGTTCTTC; CDR3 protein: CASSLFPLTSGRLGNEQFF
D gene: TRBD1; V gene: TRBV5-4; J gene: TRBJ1-1; CDR3 DNA: TGTGCCAGCAGCTTGTCGAACAGGGGGTCGGCTTTCTTT; CDR3 protein: CASSLSNRGSAFF
D gene: .; V gene: TRBV7-2; J gene: TRBJ2-7; CDR3 DNA: TGTGCCAGCAGCTTAGAACGGAGCTCCTACGAGCAGTACTTC; CDR3 protein: CASSLERSSYEQYF
D gene: TRBD1; V gene: TRBV5-1; J gene: TRBJ1-6; CDR3 DNA: TGCGCCAGCAGCACCGGACAGGCAAATTCACCCCTCCACTTT; CDR3 protein: CASSTGQANSPLHF
D gene: .; V gene: TRBV7-9; J gene: TRBJ1-1; CDR3 DNA: TGTGCCAGCAGCCGAATTGGGAGCACTGAAGCTTTCTTT; CDR3 protein: CASSRIGSTEAFF
D gene: TRBD2; V gene: TRBV29-1; J gene: TRBJ2-7; CDR3 DNA: TGCAGCGTTGTAGGACAGAGGATAGCGGGAGGTTACGAGCAGTACTTC; CDR3 protein: CSVVGQRIAGGYEQYF
D gene: TRBD1; V gene: TRBV7-9; J gene: TRBJ1-5; CDR3 DNA: TGTGCCAGCAGCTTAATAGGAGGGGGCCAGCCCCAGCATTTT; CDR3 protein: CASSLIGGGQPQHF
D gene: TRBD1; V gene: TRBV4-1; J gene: TRBJ1-6; CDR3 DNA: TGCGCCAGCAGCCCAAACAAAGGGACAGGGGATTCACCCCTCCACTTT; CDR3 protein: CASSPNKGTGDSPLHF
D gene: .; V gene: TRBV18; J gene: TRBJ1-2; CDR3 DNA: TGTGCCAGCTCACCACCCGGTACAGGGCGGATTGGCTACACCTTC; CDR3 protein: CASSPPGTGRIGYTF
D gene: TRBD1; V gene: TRBV6-6; J gene: TRBJ1-5; CDR3 DNA: TGTGCCAGCAGTTACCAGGGGGCGGCAGGGCAGCCCCAGCATTTT; CDR3 protein: CASSYQGAAGQPQHF
D gene: TRBD1; V gene: TRBV28; J gene: TRBJ1-5; CDR3 DNA: TGTGCCAGCAGAGTTAGACAGGGTTACAATCAGCCCCAGCATTTT; CDR3 protein: CASRVRQGYNQPQHF
D gene: TRBD2; V gene: TRBV4-2; J gene: TRBJ2-4; CDR3 DNA: TGTGCCAGCAGCCAAGATCAGGCGGGAGGGTTAAACATTCAGTACTTC; CDR3 protein: CASSQDQAGGLNIQYF
D gene: TRBD1; V gene: TRBV19; J gene: TRBJ2-7; CDR3 DNA: TGTGCCAGTAGTCCCGGACAGGCCTACGAGCAGTACTTC; CDR3 protein: CASSPGQAYEQYF
D gene: .; V gene: TRBV10-2; J gene: TRBJ1-6; CDR3 DNA: TGCGCCAGCAATTCGGGTACTTCACCCCTCCACTTT; CDR3 protein: CASNSGTSPLHF
D gene: .; V gene: TRBV18; J gene: TRBJ2-2; CDR3 DNA: TGTGCCAGCTCCCGCTACTCGGAGTTCGGGGACTTGAACACCGGGGAGCTGTTTTTT; CDR3 protein: CASSRYSEFGDLNTGELFF
D gene: TRBD1; V gene: TRBV6-1; J gene: TRBJ1-5; CDR3 DNA: TGTGCCAGCAGGATACAGGGGGCGAATTATCAGCCCCAGCATTTT; CDR3 protein: CASRIQGANYQPQHF
D gene: .; V gene: TRBV6-1; J gene: TRBJ1-2; CDR3 DNA: TGTGCCAGCAGTGAACGGCTACCGGGATATGGCTACACCTTC; CDR3 protein: CASSERLPGYGYTF
D gene: TRBD2; V gene: TRBV4-3; J gene: TRBJ2-3; CDR3 DNA: TGCGCCAGCAGCCAAGGCGGGGGGCTGTACACAGATACGCAGTATTTT; CDR3 protein: CASSQGGGLYTDTQYF
D gene: .; V gene: TRBV19; J gene: TRBJ2-7; CDR3 DNA: TGTGCCAGTAGTATCCCGACCGAAGGGGCGCCCGACGAGCAGTACTTC; CDR3 protein: CASSIPTEGAPDEQYF
D gene: TRBD1; V gene: TRBV9; J gene: TRBJ1-1; CDR3 DNA: TGTGCCAGCAGCGTAGAGGGACAGGGAGAAGCTTTCTTT; CDR3 protein: CASSVEGQGEAFF
D gene: TRBD1; V gene: TRBV28; J gene: TRBJ1-2; CDR3 DNA: TGTGCCAGCAGTCCCGGGGACAGGGGAGCGGGGGGCTACACCTTC; CDR3 protein: CASSPGDRGAGGYTF
D gene: .; V gene: TRBV6-5; J gene: TRBJ1-3; CDR3 DNA: TGTGCCAGCAGTTACTCTCCAGGCTCTGGAAACACCATATATTTT; CDR3 protein: CASSYSPGSGNTIYF
D gene: .; V gene: TRBV7-6; J gene: TRBJ2-1; CDR3 DNA: TGTGCCAGCAGCTTTAGTAACCCAGGGAATGAGCAGTTCTTC; CDR3 protein: CASSFSNPGNEQFF
D gene: .; V gene: TRBV7-2; J gene: TRBJ2-7; CDR3 DNA: TGTGCCAGCAGGGGAGGTGCGGGTGCCCTCTACGAGCAGTACTTC; CDR3 protein: CASRGGAGALYEQYF
D gene: TRBD2; V gene: TRBV11-3; J gene: TRBJ2-1; CDR3 DNA: TGTGCCAGCAGGAGAATAGCGGGTTCGAGCTCCTACAATGAGCAGTTCTTC; CDR3 protein: CASRRIAGSSSYNEQFF
D gene: .; V gene: TRBV18; J gene: TRBJ2-3; CDR3 DNA: TGTGCCAGCTCACCAGACTTAAACACAGATACGCAGTATTTT; CDR3 protein: CASSPDLNTDTQYF
D gene: .; V gene: TRBV27; J gene: TRBJ2-3; CDR3 DNA: TGTGCCAGCAGTTTAAACAGGGGCACAGATACGCAGTATTTT; CDR3 protein: CASSLNRGTDTQYF
D gene: .; V gene: TRBV27; J gene: TRBJ1-6; CDR3 DNA: TGTGCCAGCAGCCGACTTGGAAATTCACCCCTCCACTTT; CDR3 protein: CASSRLGNSPLHF
D gene: .; V gene: TRBV25-1; J gene: TRBJ2-4; CDR3 DNA: TGTGCCAGCAGTGAATATACAGAAAAAAACATTCAGTACTTC; CDR3 protein: CASSEYTEKNIQYF